Below are 10 T cell receptor beta chains sequenced from a single sample in a study of CXCR3-negative and CXCR3-positive naive CD8 T cells. Overall study findings and caveats: Naive cells that were CXCR3-positive had more hydrophobic TRB CDR3s (compared with CXCR3-negative naive cells).

UMI-labeled 5' RACE yielded the TRB cDNA libraries. Each CDR3 protein gets one entry in TCRdb, which reprocessed the 5' RACE reads and gives no DNA. With about 140,000 distinct CDR3 sequences in the sample, the ten largest clones hold about 0.37%. For these receptors, no antigen is known. Sequences were obtained from naive CXCR3+ CD8+ T cells from blood. Subset specified: CD45RO-CCR7+CD27+CD95- naive CD8+ T cells expressing CXCR3 (TNR3+). Receptors originate from a human donor in good health. Some clones in this sample may be carry-over from other donors' samples.

The chain has TRBV29-1 and TRBJ1-1. CDR3 length: 14 amino acids. Germline V lookup: CDR1 SQVTM, CDR2 ANQGSEA. CDR3 region: CSVTLTISNTEAFF.

The chain is built from TRBV4-1 and TRBJ2-5; checking the TCRdb D call of TRBD1 is not possible without DNA. From germline, CDR1 is MGHRA and CDR2 YSYEKL. The CDR3 is made up of 15 amino acids. The CDR3 region is CASRLHLTGEETQYF.

The V and J genes are TRBV30 and TRBJ2-3. Germline lookup yields CDR1 GTSNPN and CDR2 SVGIG (reference sequence). The CDR3 runs 12 residues. The CDR3 is CAWSWEAETQYF. The full variable domain, completed using reference TRBV30 and TRBJ2-3, is SQTIHQWPATLVQPVGSPLSLECTVEGTSNPNLYWYRQAAGRGLQLLFYSVGIGQISSEVPQNLSASRPQDRQFILSSKKLLLSDSGFYLCAWSWEAETQYFGPGTRLTVL.

V usage is TRBV20-1 and J usage is TRBJ1-5. Germline-derived CDR1 and CDR2 are DFQATT and SNEGSKA (reference sequence). The CDR3 consists of 13 residues. The CDR3 region is CSAEQYGNQPQHF.

This rearrangement joins TRBV5-5 to TRBJ2-3. Per germline, CDR1 SGHKS and CDR2 YYEKEE (reference sequence). The length of the CDR3 is 15 residues. The CDR3 region is CASSLPATLTDTQYF.

This sequence joins TRBV20-1 and TRBJ2-7; TCRdb's D gene call, TRBD1, goes unchecked for lack of DNA. This CDR3 contains 11 residues. The germline gives CDR1 DFQATT, CDR2 SNEGSKA (reference sequence). CDR3 amino acids: CSALRGHEQYF.

J is TRBJ2-3 and V is TRBV7-3; TCRdb lists TRBD2, though no DNA is available to test this call. This CDR3 comprises 15 residues. CDR1 and CDR2 (germline): SGHTA, FQGTGA. This CDR3 is CASSSGLAWADTQYF.

This chain uses TRBV29-1 with TRBJ2-7. Germline V gene sequence: CDR1 SQVTM, CDR2 ANQGSEA. This CDR3 comprises 13 residues. The CDR3 spells CSVEDSESGEQYF.

The J gene is TRBJ2-5, the V gene TRBV12-3 or TRBV12-4. The CDR3 is 14 amino acids. The CDR3: CASSLAGRMETQYF.

The V and J genes are TRBV13 and TRBJ2-7; the TCRdb call, TRBD2, lacks DNA for checking. The V gene's germline CDR1 is PRHDT and CDR2 FYEKMQ (reference sequence). The CDR3 is 17 amino acids. Here the CDR3 reads CASSLGLAGVNSYEQYF.